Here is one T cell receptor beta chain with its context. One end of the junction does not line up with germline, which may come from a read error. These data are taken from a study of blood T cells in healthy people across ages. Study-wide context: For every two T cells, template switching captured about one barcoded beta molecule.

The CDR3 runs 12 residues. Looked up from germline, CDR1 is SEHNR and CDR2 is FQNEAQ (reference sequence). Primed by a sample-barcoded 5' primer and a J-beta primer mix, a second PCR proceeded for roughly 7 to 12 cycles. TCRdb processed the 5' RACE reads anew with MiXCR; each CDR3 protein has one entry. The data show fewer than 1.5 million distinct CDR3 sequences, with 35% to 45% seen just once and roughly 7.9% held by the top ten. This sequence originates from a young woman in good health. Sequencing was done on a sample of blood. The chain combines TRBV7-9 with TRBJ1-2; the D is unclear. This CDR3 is CASSLALLGCTF. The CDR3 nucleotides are TGTGCCAGCAGCTTAGCGTTACTGGGCTGCACCTTC.